The 14 T cell receptor delta chains given below trace back to one sample, sequenced in a study of γδ T cells in repeated Plasmodium falciparum infection. Bulk repertoires came from Vgamma9/Vdelta2+ or Vdelta2-negative gammadelta T cells flow-sorted from PBMC. TCRdb reran clone calling via CATT on the multiplex PCR reads. The sample contains 85,000 to 100,000 delta-chain clones, approximately 0.96% of which appear only once. Sequences were obtained from gamma-delta T cells from blood. Source of these receptors: a pool of human donors (malaria-infected and uninfected, not separated).

There are many counts of this clone. TCRdb records a much larger clone's protein for this DNA, with a difference at residue 5 that likely arises from a read error; the protein given is the translation of the DNA. This chain joins TRDV2 and TRDJ1; 10 bases line up with TRDD3. TCRdb leaves out the J gene; it was filled in here by matching the DNA to germline. V was clipped by 2 bases and J by 3 bases; unmatched bases: 14. Germline loops: CDR1 GEAIGNYY, CDR2 EKD. This CDR3 is 18 amino acids long. CDR3 sequence reads: CACDIVGTGGSLPDKLIF. In DNA, the CDR3 is TGTGCCTGTGACATCGTCGGTACTGGGGGATCCCTCCCCGATAAACTCATCTTT.

This clone was seen repeatedly, ten times or more. With only one base between it and a far larger clone, this is likely a read error. The V and J genes are TRDV2 and TRDJ1; D possibly corresponds to TRDD3 (6 bases). V was pared by 4 bases and J by 3 bases, with 23 bases between. CDR1 GEAIGNYY and CDR2 EKD come from the germline V gene. There are 17 residues in the CDR3. This CDR3 is CACDRLLRGSDADKLIF. Written as DNA, the CDR3 is TGTGCCTGTGATAGATTGCTGCGGGGATCGGACGCCGATAAACTCATCTTT.

As concerns this clone: The mismatch at residue 10 between this DNA's translation and the TCRdb protein of a much larger clone likely reflects a read error; the protein shown is translated from the DNA. The chain uses TRDV1 and TRDJ1; 10 bases are shared with TRDD3. The CDR3 extends over 22 amino acids. CDR1 is TSWWSYY, CDR2 QGS, per germline. The trim removed 1 base at V and 0 bases at J, leaving 20 bases unmatched. The CDR3 loop reads CALGEPGLPSYWGIAYTDKLIF. The CDR3, as DNA: TGTGCTCTTGGGGAACCTGGCCTTCCTAGCTACTGGGGGATTGCCTACACCGATAAACTCATCTTT.

Of note for this clone: A far larger clone is just one base off, so this is likely a read error. Within the sample, other DNA sequences also encode this same CDR3. The chain links TRDV2 to TRDJ1, with 8 nucleotides matching TRDD3. Here the J gene came from matching the DNA to germline, since TCRdb omits it. The CDR3 length is 19 residues. Looked up from germline, CDR1 is GEAIGNYY and CDR2 is EKD. This chain's CDR3 is CACDRKRLYWGLYTDKLIF. For the CDR3, the DNA is TGTGCTTGTGACCGGAAGAGATTGTACTGGGGGTTGTACACCGATAAACTCATCTTT.

About this clone itself: The protein in TCRdb stems from a much larger clone and differs at residue 13 from this DNA's translation, likely a read error; here the protein is translated from the DNA. The chain combines TRDV1 with TRDJ1, with a tentative D call TRDD3 (5 bases). In the absence of a J gene in TCRdb, the DNA was matched to germline to assign it here. CDR1 and CDR2 (germline): TSWWSYY, QGS. Trimming shortened V by 2 bases and J by 1 base, and 23 bases separated the two germline ends. The CDR3 is made up of 19 amino acids. This CDR3 is CALGEWDPTTGGGTDKLIF. The CDR3 DNA follows: TGTGCTCTTGGGGAATGGGACCCAACAACAGGGGGGGGCACCGATAAACTCATCTTT.

This clone was detected ten times or more. The chain links TRDV2 to TRDJ1; TRDD3 matches 9 bases. CDR1 is GEAIGNYY and CDR2 is EKD in the germline V gene. After removal of 5 bases from V and 4 bases from J, the junction contained 7 bases not matched to a gene. This CDR3 comprises 14 residues. The CDR3 region is CACVGLGDLDKLIF. The CDR3 bases are TGTGCCTGTGTTGGGCTGGGGGATCTCGATAAACTCATCTTT.

Concerning this clone: TCRdb attributes to this sequence the protein of a much larger clone, which differs from the DNA translation at residue 21; a read error is likely, and the protein displayed is translated from the DNA. The chain joins TRDV1 to TRDJ1; TRDD3 agrees at 9 bases. No J gene is reported in TCRdb; it was inferred here by comparing the DNA with germline. CDR1 is TSWWSYY and CDR2 is QGS in the germline V gene. V gave up 1 base and J gave up 4 bases; unmatched junction bases: 37. CDR3 length: 26 residues. The CDR3 DNA reads as TGTGCTCTTGGGGAACGATCCTTCCCAAAGACCCAAGTGTTACTGGGGGAATGTCGAGCGGACGATAAACTCATCTTT. This sequence encodes CALGERSFPKTQVLLGECRADDKLIF.

In this sample, this clone turned up a few times. A single base is all that separates this from a far larger clone, so a read error is likely. Other DNA sequences of this sample code for an identical CDR3. The chain uses TRDV2 and TRDJ2; TRDD3 might be the D (6 bases). The CDR3 loop spans 18 amino acids. CDR1 is GEAIGNYY and CDR2 is EKD in the germline V gene. CDR3 residues: CACDTVLGGVALTAQLFF. The CDR3 bases are TGTGCCTGCGACACCGTACTGGGCGGAGTAGCTTTGACAGCACAACTCTTCTTT.

This clone occurred a few times. The TCRdb protein comes from a much larger clone and disagrees with this DNA's translation at residue 11, likely due to a read error; the protein given here is derived from the DNA. Here the CDR3 DNA reads TGTGCTCTTGGGGAATTCTGTACTGGTCCAAATGTTAAACTCATCTTT. It codes for CALGEFCTGPNVKLIF. The gene calls are TRDV1 and TRDJ1, with TRDD3 as a possible D gene (5 bases). The J gene was missing in TCRdb and was found by matching the end of the DNA to germline. This CDR3 region has 16 residues. Trimming took off 2 bases at V and 7 bases at J, with 20 bases between the two ends. Germline V gene data show CDR1 as TSWWSYY and CDR2 as QGS.

A remark on this clone: A far larger clone is a single base away, which makes a read error likely. The sample contains more than one DNA sequence encoding this CDR3. The rearrangement links TRDV1 to TRDJ1, with TRDD3 matching 12 bases. Germline matching of the DNA provided the J gene here, since TCRdb leaves it blank. CDR3 length equals 20 residues. Germline V CDR1 and CDR2: TSWWSYY, QGS. The CDR3 sequence is CALGEWAPWGIREYTDKLIF. The CDR3 coding sequence is TGCGCTCTTGGGGAATGGGCACCCTGGGGGATACGGGAGTACACCGATAAACTCATCTTT.

On this clone itself: This is likely an artifact of a read error, given a far larger clone one base away. The sample has other DNA sequences that encode this CDR3 too. The chain joins TRDV1 to TRDJ1, with 8 bases identical to TRDD3. The J gene was not available in TCRdb and was assigned here by matching the DNA to germline segments. Losses at the gene ends were 5 bases for V and 5 bases for J; bases not matched to a gene: 19. The V gene's germline CDR1 is TSWWSYY and CDR2 QGS. This CDR3 spans 18 amino acids. CDR3 nucleotides: TGTGCTCTTGGGACCCTTCCGGGAGGTGGGGGATGGAGGGATAAACTCATCTTT. Its translation is CALGTLPGGGGWRDKLIF.

Notes on this clone: The protein TCRdb lists belongs to a much larger clone and differs from this DNA's translation at residue 4, which points to a read error; the protein shown is made from the DNA. The V call is TRDV2, the J call TRDJ1, with 7 bases aligning to TRDD3. In the absence of a J gene in TCRdb, the DNA was matched to germline to assign it here. CDR1 is GEAIGNYY, CDR2 EKD, per germline. There are 22 residues in the CDR3. V shed 5 bases, J shed 2 bases, and the junction held 31 bases outside the gene matches. The CDR3 sequence: CACVIKVGNWGTREKETDKLIF. CDR3 coding DNA: TGTGCCTGTGTCATCAAAGTAGGTAACTGGGGTACTCGTGAAAAAGAGACCGATAAACTCATCTTT.

As for this clone: With a far larger clone one base away, a read error is the likely cause. This same CDR3 is encoded by further DNA sequences in the sample. The chain recombines TRDV2 with TRDJ1; D gene unclear. TCRdb offers no J gene call, so here the DNA was matched to germline to obtain one. Germline CDR1 is GEAIGNYY and CDR2 is EKD. The CDR3 extends over 16 amino acids. The CDR3 sequence is CACDPLESGYTDKLIF. The CDR3 DNA reads as TGCGCCTGTGACCCCCTGGAGAGCGGATACACCGATAAACTCATCTTT.

At least ten counts were recorded for this clone. The TCRdb protein, from a much larger clone, departs from this DNA's translation at residue 19, likely by read error; the protein shown derives from the DNA. The chain has TRDV1 and TRDJ1; TRDD3 matches 13 bases. The CDR3 spans 21 residues. Germline V lookup: CDR1 TSWWSYY, CDR2 QGS. CDR3 in amino acids: CALGLTRRNNWGIRYTDKPIF. DNA of the CDR3: TGTGCTCTTGGGCTTACTCGACGTAATAACTGGGGGATACGGTACACCGATAAACCCATCTTT.